A single sample gave rise to the 6 T cell receptor beta chains below, sequenced in a study of identical twins. MiXCR, run by TCRdb on the 5' RACE reads, gives a single entry per CDR3 protein. Of under 350,000 distinct CDR3 sequences in the sample, 8.5% to 9.5% were seen once. Another study also made use of these data, one on yellow fever vaccine responses in identical twins.

Sequenced input: CD8+ T cells sorted from blood. The receptors originated from a woman aged 18-29 years in good health.

The table lists this clonotype with a few counts. V gene TRBV30 combines with J gene TRBJ2-2, with no clear D. V gave up 0 bases and J gave up 3 bases, with 8 bases separating them. Germline values: CDR1 GTSNPN, CDR2 SVGIG (reference sequence). The CDR3 length is 14 residues. The DNA for the CDR3 is TGTGCCTGGAGTGTTGCGGTTCACACCGGGGAGCTGTTTTTT. Residues: CAWSVAVHTGELFF.

The chain joins TRBV2 to TRBJ2-5; D is unresolved. The ends were cut back, 0 bases at V and 1 base at J, with 12 bases in the middle. The germline V gene has CDR1 SNHLY and CDR2 FYNNEI. The length of the CDR3 is 16 residues. CDR3 loop: CASSEAWTITQETQYF. CDR3 nucleotides: TGTGCCAGCAGTGAAGCCTGGACGATCACCCAAGAGACCCAGTACTTC.

The chain combines TRBV3-1 with TRBJ2-5; 8 nucleotides align to TRBD2. V lost 0 bases, J lost 4 bases, and 4 bases stayed unmatched. CDR3 length equals 15 residues. Germline assignment: CDR1 LGHDT and CDR2 YNNKEL (reference sequence). The CDR3 DNA reads TGTGCCAGCAGCCAAGAGACCAGCGGGGGAGAGACCCAGTACTTC. It specifies CASSQETSGGETQYF.

This clonotype was seen ten or more times. The genes are TRBV27 and TRBJ2-1; a weak D match, TRBD1 (5 bases). Germline V gives CDR1 MNHEY, CDR2 SMNVEV (reference sequence). V shed 4 bases and J shed 5 bases, with 18 bases lying between them. This CDR3 is built from 16 residues. The CDR3 spells CASSSASGLFNNEQFF. The DNA of the CDR3 is TGTGCCAGCAGTTCGGCTTCAGGGCTCTTCAACAATGAGCAGTTCTTC.

The sample holds many counts of this clonotype. The V call is TRBV12-3 or TRBV12-4, the J call TRBJ2-1; maybe TRBD1 (5 bases). Trimming removed 7 bases from V and 6 bases from J, with 22 bases in between. The CDR3 sequence is 16 residues long. The CDR3 nucleotides are TGTGCCAGCAACTCTCCCAGGGATAGGGCTCGCAATGAGCAGTTCTTC. Protein: CASNSPRDRARNEQFF.

The chain is built from TRBV20-1 and TRBJ1-2, with 7 bases that match TRBD1. This CDR3 is built from 15 residues. Germline loops: CDR1 DFQATT, CDR2 SNEGSKA (reference sequence). V dropped 4 bases and J dropped 2; count of bases not matched to a gene: 10. Here the CDR3 DNA reads TGCAGTGCTAAAGGACAGGAGAGTTGGAACTATGGCTACACCTTC. The encoded protein is CSAKGQESWNYGYTF.